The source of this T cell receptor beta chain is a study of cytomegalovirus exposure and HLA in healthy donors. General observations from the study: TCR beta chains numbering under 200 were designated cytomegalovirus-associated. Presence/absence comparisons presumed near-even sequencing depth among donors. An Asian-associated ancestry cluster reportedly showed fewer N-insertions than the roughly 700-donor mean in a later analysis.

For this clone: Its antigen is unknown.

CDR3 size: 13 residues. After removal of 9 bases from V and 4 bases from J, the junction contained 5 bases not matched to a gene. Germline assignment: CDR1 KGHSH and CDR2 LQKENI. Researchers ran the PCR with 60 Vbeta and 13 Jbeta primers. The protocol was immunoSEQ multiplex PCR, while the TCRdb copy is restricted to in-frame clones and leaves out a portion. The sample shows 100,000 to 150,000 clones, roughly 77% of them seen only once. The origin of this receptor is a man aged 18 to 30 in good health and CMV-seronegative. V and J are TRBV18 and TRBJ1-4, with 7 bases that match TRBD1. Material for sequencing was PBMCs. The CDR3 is CASHQGVNEKLFF. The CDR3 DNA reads TGTGCCAGTCATCAGGGGGTTAATGAAAAACTGTTTTTT.